This TCR beta chain was documented in a study of blood T cell repertoires in COVID-19. Study background: There were acute and convalescent COVID-19 samples, and they came from the United States, Italy and Spain.

The protocol was immunoSEQ multiplex PCR, while the TCRdb copy is restricted to in-frame clones and leaves out a portion. This table has about 230,000 clones, about nine tenths appearing once. This TCR came from a middle-aged woman with acute COVID-19. Sequencing was performed on PBMCs or T cells enriched from blood (not recorded which).

In DNA form, the CDR3 reads TGCGCCAGCAGCTTGAAACCAGGGGGCGATGAAGCTTTCTTT. Translating it yields CASSLKPGGDEAFF. The chain couples TRBV5-1 to TRBJ1-1; TRBD1 matches at 8 bases. V shed 1 base, J shed 7 bases, and the junction held 6 bases outside the gene matches. CDR3 length: 14 amino acids. The germline V gene has CDR1 SGHRS and CDR2 YFSETQ.